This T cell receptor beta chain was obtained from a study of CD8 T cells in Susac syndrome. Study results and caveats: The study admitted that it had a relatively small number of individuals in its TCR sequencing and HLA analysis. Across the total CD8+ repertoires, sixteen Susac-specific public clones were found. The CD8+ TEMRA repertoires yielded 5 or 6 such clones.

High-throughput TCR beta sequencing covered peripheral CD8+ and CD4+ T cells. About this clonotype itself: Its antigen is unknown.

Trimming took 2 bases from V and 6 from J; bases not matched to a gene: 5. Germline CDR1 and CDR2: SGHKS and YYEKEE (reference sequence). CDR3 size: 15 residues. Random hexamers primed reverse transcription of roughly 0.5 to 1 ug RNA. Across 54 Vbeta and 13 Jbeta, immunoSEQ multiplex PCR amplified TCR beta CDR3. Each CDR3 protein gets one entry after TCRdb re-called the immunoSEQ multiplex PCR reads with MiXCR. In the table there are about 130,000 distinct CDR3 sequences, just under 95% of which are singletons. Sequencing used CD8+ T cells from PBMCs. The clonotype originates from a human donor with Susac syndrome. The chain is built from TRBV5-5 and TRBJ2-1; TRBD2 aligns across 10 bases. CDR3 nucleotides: TGTGCCAGCAGCTTTTCTAGCGGGAGCGGCAATGAGCAGTTCTTC. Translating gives CASSFSSGSGNEQFF.